Sequencing of this T cell receptor beta chain was carried out in a study of cytomegalovirus exposure and HLA in healthy donors. Looking at the study overall: Approximately 85 million unique TCRs from HLA-typed donors were held in an early data release. The study, taken as a whole, reports: Later analysis showed most CMV-associated TCR beta chains appearing HLA-restricted. Some 150 TCR beta chains were listed as cytomegalovirus-associated. Within the data, a cluster of highly shared sequence variants was likely a sequencing artifact.

The V end was cut by 3 bases, the J end by 8 bases, with 18 bases between. The CDR3 runs 15 residues. Germline V gives CDR1 LNHDA, CDR2 SQIVND (reference sequence). By proportion, this clone is medium-sized. The antigen remains unidentified. The PCR made use of 60 Vbeta and 13 Jbeta primers. Some clones are missing from TCRdb's copy, which holds only in-frame ones; the method was immunoSEQ multiplex PCR. The sample lists around 140,000 clones, 66% occurring once. The receptor was isolated from a woman between 55 and 75 years old in good health and CMV-seronegative. The chain employs TRBV19 and TRBJ2-3; D is possibly TRBD1 (6 bases). Specimen: PBMCs. DNA for the CDR3: TGTGCCAGTAGTATCGGATTGGGACAAACCTTTACGCAGTATTTT. Translated, it gives CASSIGLGQTFTQYF.